The 23 T cell receptor beta chains below were found in one sample sequenced in a study of response to subunit inactivated influenza vaccine. One entry per CDR3 protein, called by TCRdb with MiXCR from the RT-PCR reads. There are around 600,000 distinct CDR3 sequences in the sample; about 11% occur only once, and 9.5% to 11% lies in the top ten. The same sample was also used in a study of T cells expressing NK-cell markers. That source reports: Synthesis of TCR beta cDNA relied on 5'RACE template switching carrying UMIs.

This specimen was PBMCs from blood, taken on the day of vaccination. The receptors here all came from a man aged 45 to 65 who received an inactivated influenza vaccine.

This clonotype came up a few times. V gene TRBV7-3 combines with J gene TRBJ2-2; TRBD2 is a possible D gene (5 bases). V lost 5 bases to trimming and J lost 1 base, with 14 bases between them. The CDR3 is made up of 16 amino acids. CDR1 and CDR2 from the germline V gene are SGHTA and FQGTGA. For the CDR3, the DNA is TGTGCCAGCAGCCGCCTCACCGGGGTGAACACCGGGGAGCTGTTTTTT. Translated: CASSRLTGVNTGELFF.

This clonotype was found many times. This chain joins TRBV7-2 and TRBJ1-4; 10 nucleotides agree with TRBD1. Per germline, CDR1 SGHTA and CDR2 FQGNSA. This CDR3 spans 16 amino acids. The junction had 5 bases not matched to a gene; V was cut back by 0 bases and J by 7 bases. The CDR3 bases are TGTGCCAGCAGCTTAGCACCGGGACAGGGGACTGAAAAACTGTTTTTT. Protein product: CASSLAPGQGTEKLFF.

This clonotype has a count of ten or more. The gene calls are TRBV7-9 and TRBJ2-1; D not certain. Per germline, CDR1 SEHNR and CDR2 FQNEAQ (reference sequence). Between the trimmed V and J ends, which lost 0 bases and 4 bases, there was a span of 13 bases. The CDR3 is made up of 16 amino acids. CDR3 residues: CASSLAVSTTYNEQFF. DNA of the CDR3: TGTGCCAGCAGCTTAGCGGTTAGTACTACGTACAATGAGCAGTTCTTC.

This clonotype was observed a few times. The chain uses TRBV5-1 and TRBJ2-7; 9 nucleotides align to TRBD1. The V gene end was trimmed by 3 bases and the J gene end by 4 bases; junction bases not matched to a gene: 8. This CDR3 comprises 15 residues. Per germline, CDR1 SGHRS and CDR2 YFSETQ. CDR3 bases: TGCGCCAGCAGCTCTCCGGGACAGGGAGAATACGAGCAGTACTTC. This translates into CASSSPGQGEYEQYF.

This clonotype occurred many times. The chain recombines TRBV9 with TRBJ1-5; D gene uncertain. The germline V and J ends were trimmed by 4 bases and 4 bases, with 15 bases remaining between them. This CDR3 has 15 amino acids. Per the germline V gene, CDR1 is SGDLS and CDR2 is YYNGEE. Here the CDR3 reads CASSPLGGKNQPQHF. Written as DNA, the CDR3 is TGTGCCAGCAGCCCGCTTGGAGGGAAGAATCAGCCCCAGCATTTT.

DNA for the CDR3: TGTGCCAGCAGCCCCACCTTCATGAGGAGGAATGAAAAACTGTTTTTT. Protein product: CASSPTFMRRNEKLFF. This chain uses TRBV4-2 with TRBJ1-4; no firm D call. Germline V gene lookup returns CDR1 LGHNA and CDR2 YNFKEQ. This CDR3 is built from 16 residues. Deletions cut 4 bases from V and 5 bases from J, with 17 bases between.

This clonotype was detected ten times or more. V usage is TRBV7-2 and J usage is TRBJ2-2; D not resolved. The germline CDR1 and CDR2 sequences are SGHTA and FQGNSA. Trimming removed 8 bases at V and 1 base at J, with 11 bases between. The CDR3 runs 14 residues. CDR3 nucleotide sequence: TGTGCCAGCGATAGGAACCGGAACACCGGGGAGCTGTTTTTT. This encodes CASDRNRNTGELFF. The variable domain in full, with the rest retrieved from reference TRBV7-2 and TRBJ2-2, is GAGVSQSPSNKVTEKGKDVELRCDPISGHTALYWYRQSLGQGLEFLIYFQGNSAPDKSGLPSDRFSAERTGGSVSTLTIQRTQQEDSAVYLCASDRNRNTGELFFGEGSRLTVL.

The chain combines TRBV28 with TRBJ2-3; no clear D gene. Germline CDR1 and CDR2: MDHEN and SYDVKM. V was pared by 6 bases and J by 4 bases, with 11 bases between. CDR3 length equals 13 residues. The CDR3, as DNA: TGTGCCAGCAGGGATTCGCTGGCAGATACGCAGTATTTT. Translated: CASRDSLADTQYF.

The chain recombines TRBV9 with TRBJ2-5; D is ambiguous. The CDR3 is 13 residues long. Trimming left V 0 bases short and J 4 bases short, with 7 bases between. Germline CDR1 is SGDLS and CDR2 is YYNGEE. The CDR3 reads CASSVAPGETQYF. The CDR3 DNA follows: TGTGCCAGCAGCGTAGCACCCGGAGAGACCCAGTACTTC.

In its sample, this clonotype was seen a few times. This chain's CDR3 is CSDRAGVGVSGANVLTF. The CDR3 DNA reads TGCAGCGATCGAGCAGGGGTAGGAGTATCTGGGGCCAACGTCCTGACTTTC. The chain combines TRBV29-1 with TRBJ2-6; weak D call: TRBD1 (6 bases). V was cut by 7 bases and J by 1 base, with 20 bases left in between. Germline values: CDR1 SQVTM, CDR2 ANQGSEA. The CDR3 runs to 17 residues. Based on the CDR3 plus reference TRBV29-1 and TRBJ2-6, the full variable domain is SAVISQKPSRDICQRGTSLTIQCQVDSQVTMMFWYRQQPGQSLTLIATANQGSEATYESGFVIDKFPISRPNLTFSTLTVSNMSPEDSSIYLCSDRAGVGVSGANVLTFGAGSRLTVL.

The genes are TRBV7-9 and TRBJ2-1, with TRBD2 matching over 13 bases. This CDR3 comprises 16 residues. Trimming took 4 bases from V and 9 from J; bases not matched to a gene: 9. CDR1 and CDR2 (germline): SEHNR, FQNEAQ (reference sequence). The CDR3 spells CASSSGTSGAGGEQFF. CDR3 coding DNA: TGTGCCAGCAGCTCAGGGACTAGCGGGGCGGGGGGTGAGCAGTTCTTC.

The table lists this clonotype with a few counts. In DNA, the CDR3 is TGTGCCAGCAGGATGACAGGGGGAGGCTATGGCTACACCTTC. It codes for CASRMTGGGYGYTF. The chain has TRBV27 and TRBJ1-2; 9 bases line up with TRBD1. The CDR3 consists of 14 residues. CDR1 MNHEY and CDR2 SMNVEV come from the germline V gene (reference sequence). J lost 4 bases, V lost 6 bases, and 6 bases had no gene match.

This clonotype occurred a few times. The chain is built from TRBV12-3 or TRBV12-4 and TRBJ2-5; D uncertain. Trimming cost V 4 bases and J 1 base, with 10 bases left between them. The CDR3 is 14 amino acids. The CDR3 sequence is CASSYTFTQETQYF. In DNA form, the CDR3 reads TGTGCCAGCAGTTATACATTCACCCAAGAGACCCAGTACTTC.

This clonotype was recorded a few times. The CDR3 does not end in the conserved phenylalanine or tryptophan, so this is likely a read error. The chain recombines TRBV14 with TRBJ2-1; TRBD2 might be the D (7 bases). Germline lookup yields CDR1 SGHDN and CDR2 FVKESK. The CDR3 covers 12 residues. The germline V and J ends were trimmed by 4 bases and 11 bases, with 12 bases remaining between them. The CDR3 coding sequence is TGTGCCAGCAGCCTCGGGGGGCTCCAGCAGTTCCTC. Protein: CASSLGGLQQFL.

The chain joins TRBV7-2 to TRBJ2-2; no firm D call. Germline loops: CDR1 SGHTA, CDR2 FQGNSA. The V end lost 4 bases, the J end lost 3 bases, and 9 bases lay between the germline ends. The length of the CDR3 is 14 residues. CDR3 nucleotides: TGTGCCAGCAGCTCATCTGGATACACCGGGGAGCTGTTTTTT. Translating it yields CASSSSGYTGELFF.

This chain joins TRBV6-2 or TRBV6-3 and TRBJ2-1; D is possibly TRBD2 (5 bases). The germline CDR1 and CDR2 sequences are MNHEY and SVGEGT. V was shortened by 0 bases and J by 6 bases, with 18 bases between the two germline ends. The CDR3 consists of 17 residues. The CDR3: CASSYSIGLRTFNEQFF. The CDR3 DNA reads TGTGCCAGCAGTTACTCGATAGGACTCCGGACCTTCAATGAGCAGTTCTTC.

As for this clonotype: A much more abundant neighbour one base away suggests this may be a read error. The chain recombines TRBV12-3 or TRBV12-4 with TRBJ1-3, with D uncertain. CDR3 size: 14 residues. CDR3 nucleotides: TGTGGCAGCAGCGTAGGGATCTCTGGAAACACCATATATTTT. Its translation: CGSSVGISGNTIYF.

The rearrangement links TRBV5-1 to TRBJ2-6; TRBD1 aligns across 7 bases. Germline assignment: CDR1 SGHRS and CDR2 YFSETQ. This CDR3 contains 13 residues. The V segment lost 4 bases and the J segment 12 bases; nucleotides outside the gene matches: 7. The CDR3 is CASSQGQLPVLTF. For the CDR3, the DNA is TGCGCCAGCAGCCAGGGACAGCTCCCCGTCCTGACTTTC.

This clonotype was observed a few times. The CDR3 coding sequence is TGCGCCAGCAGCTTTCCGGGACAGAACACTGAAGCTTTCTTT. This sequence encodes CASSFPGQNTEAFF. The V gene is TRBV5-1, the J gene TRBJ1-1; tentative D call: TRBD1 (6 bases). The V end was cut by 2 bases, the J end by 1 base, with 9 bases between. Germline V gives CDR1 SGHRS, CDR2 YFSETQ. CDR3 size: 14 residues.

The chain is built from TRBV6-2 or TRBV6-3 and TRBJ1-1; D unclear. Germline V gives CDR1 MNHEY, CDR2 SVGEGT. This CDR3 contains 14 residues. Deletions cut 0 bases from V and 8 bases from J, with 13 bases between. CDR3 sequence: CASSYSLGGMEAFF. CDR3 in DNA: TGTGCCAGCAGTTACTCGTTAGGCGGGATGGAAGCTTTCTTT.

DNA for the CDR3: TGTGCCAGCAAATCCGACAGGGAGCGAGCCACCGGGGAGCTGTTTTTT. The encoded protein is CASKSDRERATGELFF. V gene TRBV7-9 combines with J gene TRBJ2-2; 7 bases align to TRBD1. The CDR3 totals 16 residues. After removal of 7 bases from V and 4 bases from J, the junction contained 12 bases not matched to a gene. Germline V gives CDR1 SEHNR, CDR2 FQNEAQ (reference sequence).

The chain recombines TRBV7-9 with TRBJ2-7, with TRBD1 matching 7 bases. Trimming took 6 bases from V and 2 from J; bases not matched to a gene: 7. The CDR3 is made up of 14 amino acids. Germline V gives CDR1 SEHNR, CDR2 FQNEAQ (reference sequence). Here the CDR3 DNA reads TGTGCCAGCAGTCGACAGGGTGAGGCCTACGAGCAGTACTTC. Its translation: CASSRQGEAYEQYF. The whole variable domain, filled in from reference TRBV7-9 and TRBJ2-7, reads DTGVSQNPRHKITKRGQNVTFRCDPISEHNRLYWYRQTLGQGPEFLTYFQNEAQLEKSRLLSDRFSAERPKGSFSTLEIQRTEQGDSAMYLCASSRQGEAYEQYFGPGTRLTVT.

A few counts support this clonotype. This rearrangement joins TRBV20-1 to TRBJ2-7; 8 positions agree with TRBD2. Germline lookup yields CDR1 DFQATT and CDR2 SNEGSKA (reference sequence). The CDR3 loop spans 13 amino acids. The chain's CDR3 is CSVGGGTSYEQYF. The CDR3 DNA reads TGCAGCGTCGGGGGGGGGACTTCCTACGAGCAGTACTTC.